This passage covers 26 T cell receptor beta chains from one sample sequenced in a study of blood T cell repertoires in COVID-19. Sequencing was performed with immunoSEQ multiplex PCR; in TCRdb, only in-frame clones are kept and a portion is missing. The data contain more than 95,000 clones, about 90% of them singletons. The specimen was peripheral blood. The receptors originated from a human donor in a cohort sampled during active COVID-19.

The V and J genes are TRBV11-2 and TRBJ2-3; D is uncertain. The V end was cut by 1 base, the J end by 2 bases, with 13 bases between. The CDR3 has 16 residues. In germline, CDR1 is SGHAT, CDR2 FQNNGV. The CDR3 here is CASSLVSEEYTDTQYF. CDR3 in DNA: TGTGCCAGCAGCTTAGTATCAGAAGAATACACAGATACGCAGTATTTT.

This clone was seen only once. The chain uses TRBV9 and TRBJ2-3; D remains unclear. V was clipped by 0 bases and J by 5 bases, with 7 bases between them. The length of the CDR3 is 13 residues. CDR1 and CDR2 from the germline V gene are SGDLS and YYNGEE. The CDR3 loop reads CASSVAVIDTQYF. In DNA form, the CDR3 reads TGTGCCAGCAGCGTAGCGGTAATAGATACGCAGTATTTT.

V usage is TRBV4-1 and J usage is TRBJ2-7, with 8 nucleotides matching TRBD2. Germline lookup yields CDR1 MGHRA and CDR2 YSYEKL. Trimming at V came to 0 bases and at J to 4 bases, leaving 8 bases not matched to a gene. CDR3 size: 16 residues. The CDR3 DNA follows: TGCGCCAGCAGCCAAGATCGGGAGGGTTCCGTATACGAGCAGTACTTC. It yields the protein CASSQDREGSVYEQYF.

Many counts were recorded for this clone. The V and J genes are TRBV19 and TRBJ2-3, with D tentatively TRBD1 (5 bases). Trimming shortened V by 4 bases and J by 4 bases, and 15 bases separated the two germline ends. The germline V gene encodes CDR1 LNHDA and CDR2 SQIVND (reference sequence). The CDR3 extends over 15 amino acids. This CDR3 is CASSTSGNRADTQYF. CDR3 in DNA: TGTGCCAGTAGTACATCAGGGAATCGCGCAGATACGCAGTATTTT. Full variable domain (rest looked up from reference TRBV19 and TRBJ2-3): DGGITQSPKYLFRKEGQNVTLSCEQNLNHDAMYWYRQDPGQGLRLIYYSQIVNDFQKGDIAEGYSVSREKKESFPLTVTSAQKNPTAFYLCASSTSGNRADTQYFGPGTRLTVL.

The CDR3 sequence: CASSYPPSGGETQYF. The CDR3 bases are TGTGCCAGCAGTTACCCCCCTAGCGGGGGTGAGACCCAGTACTTC. The genes are TRBV6-5 and TRBJ2-5, with 10 nucleotides matching TRBD2. Germline V gives CDR1 MNHEY, CDR2 SVGAGI. V was pared by 2 bases and J by 5 bases, with 5 bases of the junction left unmatched. The CDR3 is 15 residues long.

This clone was observed once. This chain joins TRBV5-1 and TRBJ1-2; tentative D call: TRBD1 (5 bases). Germline-derived CDR1 and CDR2 are SGHRS and YFSETQ. Between the trimmed V and J ends, which lost 5 bases and 4 bases, there was a span of 18 bases. This CDR3 contains 15 residues. DNA of the CDR3: TGCGCCAGCAGTTACCACTCAGTCGACAGCTATGGCTACACCTTC. This sequence encodes CASSYHSVDSYGYTF.

This rearrangement joins TRBV5-4 to TRBJ1-2, with TRBD1 as a possible D gene (6 bases). The germline V gene has CDR1 SGHNT and CDR2 YYREEE (reference sequence). The CDR3 is 16 amino acids. The ends were cut back, 4 bases at V and 2 bases at J, with 18 bases in the middle. In DNA, the CDR3 is TGTGCCAGCAGCCCTCCACAGGGCGGCGGGAACTATGGCTACACCTTC. This gives the protein CASSPPQGGGNYGYTF.

The chain recombines TRBV3-1 (or the pseudogene TRBV3-2) with TRBJ2-2; 13 bases are a match to TRBD2. Germline CDR1 is LGHDT and CDR2 is YNNKEL (reference sequence). This CDR3 has 18 amino acids. V shed 0 bases, J shed 7 bases, and the junction held 8 bases outside the gene matches. The CDR3 reads CASSQDYGLAGEVGELFF. The CDR3 DNA sequence: TGTGCCAGCAGCCAAGATTATGGACTAGCGGGGGAAGTCGGGGAGCTGTTTTTT.

This clone showed up just a few times. For the CDR3, the DNA is TGTGCCAGCAGTTTATCACAGGGTAATCCCTACGAGCAGTACTTC. This codes for CASSLSQGNPYEQYF. J is TRBJ2-7 and V is TRBV27; D is perhaps TRBD1 (6 bases). The V end was cut by 0 bases, the J end by 2 bases, with 11 bases between. The CDR3 is 15 amino acids. Germline V CDR1 and CDR2: MNHEY, SMNVEV (reference sequence).

The V gene is TRBV5-1, the J gene TRBJ1-1; 8 positions agree with TRBD1. In germline, CDR1 is SGHRS, CDR2 YFSETQ. J lost 6 bases, V lost 4 bases, and 5 bases had no gene match. CDR3 length: 13 residues. The CDR3 protein is CASSTRQGPEAFF. The CDR3 coding sequence is TGCGCCAGCAGCACCCGACAGGGGCCTGAAGCTTTCTTT.

The V and J genes are TRBV5-4 and TRBJ2-7, with D maybe TRBD2 (6 bases). Germline V gives CDR1 SGHNT, CDR2 YYREEE (reference sequence). The V end was cut by 1 base, the J end by 1 base, with 18 bases between. CDR3 size: 17 residues. In DNA form, the CDR3 reads TGTGCCAGCAGCTTGATCTTCTCTAGCGTAGATTCCTACGAGCAGTACTTC. As protein: CASSLIFSSVDSYEQYF.

The CDR3 bases are TGTGCCAGCAGCTTAACAGGGGGCCGGGATACGCAGTATTTT. It is translated as CASSLTGGRDTQYF. This chain connects TRBV7-3 to TRBJ2-3, with 7 bases fitting TRBD1. Germline V gene lookup returns CDR1 SGHTA and CDR2 FQGTGA. The CDR3 extends over 14 amino acids. The junction had 3 bases not matched to a gene; V was cut back by 0 bases and J by 6 bases.

The rearrangement uses TRBV5-8 and TRBJ2-2, with 9 bases lining up with TRBD2. Unmatched junction bases numbered 16, after V lost 6 bases and J lost 4 bases. Germline CDR1 is SGHTS and CDR2 is YDEGEE. The CDR3 is 18 residues long. The CDR3 spells CASNPGVAGDWFTGELFF. CDR3 sequence (DNA): TGTGCCAGCAACCCCGGAGTAGCGGGGGATTGGTTCACCGGGGAGCTGTTTTTT.

The rearrangement uses TRBV11-2 and TRBJ1-2; possible D gene TRBD1, 5 bases. Germline CDR1 reads SGHAT; CDR2 reads FQNNGV. V shed 9 bases and J shed 1 base, with 15 bases lying between them. The CDR3 contains 14 residues. CDR3 sequence (DNA): TGTGCCAGTGAAGTGGCGGGGGTTAACTATGGCTACACCTTC. It translates to CASEVAGVNYGYTF.

The genes are TRBV3-1 (or the pseudogene TRBV3-2) and TRBJ2-5; D is possibly TRBD2 (6 bases). The V gene lost 6 bases and the J gene lost 1 base, with 6 bases spanning the gap. CDR3 size: 12 residues. Germline V gene lookup returns CDR1 LGHDT and CDR2 YNNKEL (reference sequence). DNA of the CDR3: TGTGCCAGCAGGGGACTCCAAGAGACCCAGTACTTC. Protein sequence: CASRGLQETQYF.

This clone was seen only once. V is TRBV24-1 and J is TRBJ1-5, with TRBD1 as a possible D gene (6 bases). The CDR3 has 15 residues. Trimming pared 4 bases from V and 5 bases from J, leaving 14 bases between. The germline V gene encodes CDR1 KGHDR and CDR2 SFDVKD. This CDR3 is CATSDPMDRHQPQHF. The CDR3 nucleotides are TGTGCCACCAGTGACCCCATGGACAGACATCAGCCCCAGCATTTT.

This chain connects TRBV5-1 to TRBJ2-3; the match to TRBD2 covers 9 bases. Germline V gives CDR1 SGHRS, CDR2 YFSETQ. V lost 2 bases and J lost 5; bases outside the gene matches: 6. This CDR3 spans 15 amino acids. Here the CDR3 DNA reads TGCGCCAGCAGCTTCAGCGGGGGGAAGGAAGATACGCAGTATTTT. As protein: CASSFSGGKEDTQYF.

The rearrangement uses TRBV29-1 and TRBJ2-2, with D possibly TRBD1 on 5 matching bases. V was cut by 7 bases and J by 0 bases, with 21 bases left in between. The CDR3 runs 17 residues. Germline V gene sequence: CDR1 SQVTM, CDR2 ANQGSEA. This chain's CDR3 is CSAQGSSATANTGELFF. The CDR3 DNA is TGCAGCGCTCAGGGAAGTTCGGCAACTGCGAACACCGGGGAGCTGTTTTTT.

The chain couples TRBV3-1 (or the pseudogene TRBV3-2) to TRBJ2-1; D might be TRBD2 (6 bases). This CDR3 has 13 amino acids. From germline, CDR1 is LGHDT and CDR2 YNNKEL (reference sequence). Trimming took 3 bases from V and 7 from J, leaving 10 bases between them. The DNA of the CDR3 is TGTGCCAGCAGCCATGGCGGGGTGAATGAGCAGTTCTTC. Translation: CASSHGGVNEQFF.

This chain joins TRBV7-8 and TRBJ1-1, with a weak D call TRBD1 (6 bases). This CDR3 contains 16 residues. Germline loops: CDR1 SGHVS, CDR2 FQNEAQ. Trimming pared 2 bases from V and 2 bases from J, leaving 15 bases between. This CDR3 reads CASSLYTGTLNTEAFF. CDR3 nucleotide sequence: TGTGCCAGCAGCTTATATACTGGGACATTAAACACTGAAGCTTTCTTT. Full variable domain (rest looked up from reference TRBV7-8 and TRBJ1-1): GAGVSQSPRYKVAKRGQDVALRCDPISGHVSLFWYQQALGQGPEFLTYFQNEAQLDKSGLPSDRFFAERPEGSVSTLKIQRTQQEDSAVYLCASSLYTGTLNTEAFFGQGTRLTVV.

The chain carries TRBV6-6 and TRBJ1-6, with 7 positions matching TRBD1. Per the germline V gene, CDR1 is MNHNY and CDR2 is SVGAGI (reference sequence). V lost 5 bases and J lost 6; bases outside the gene matches: 10. The CDR3 has 16 amino acids. CDR3 residues: CASSGHRGSSNSPLHF. CDR3 coding DNA: TGTGCCAGCAGTGGTCACAGGGGTTCTAGTAATTCACCCCTCCACTTT.

V usage is TRBV6-6 and J usage is TRBJ2-7, with no clear D. The CDR3 runs to 14 residues. V was pared by 2 bases and J by 4 bases, with 12 bases between. Germline V gene data show CDR1 as MNHNY and CDR2 as SVGAGI (reference sequence). Here the CDR3 reads CASSYEPKRYEQYF. Here the CDR3 DNA reads TGTGCCAGCAGTTACGAGCCGAAGAGGTACGAGCAGTACTTC.

The chain carries TRBV5-1 and TRBJ2-5; D ambiguous. This CDR3 has 13 amino acids. CDR1 SGHRS and CDR2 YFSETQ come from the germline V gene. Trimming took 4 bases from V and 4 from J, leaving 11 bases between them. This CDR3 reads CASSPRSGETQYF. CDR3 coding DNA: TGCGCCAGCAGCCCCCGATCCGGAGAGACCCAGTACTTC.

This clone appeared a single time. The CDR3 coding sequence is TGTGCCAGCAGCCAAATCCAGAATCCCTACGAGCAGTACTTC. It yields the protein CASSQIQNPYEQYF. V is TRBV14 and J is TRBJ2-7; no firm D call. The CDR3 runs to 14 residues. V lost 2 bases, J lost 2 bases, and 10 bases lay in between. Germline V gene sequence: CDR1 SGHDN, CDR2 FVKESK.

The chain joins TRBV19 to TRBJ2-5; 7 bases map to TRBD2. Trimming removed 7 bases from V and 2 bases from J; junction bases left unmatched: 10. The CDR3 has 15 amino acids. Per germline, CDR1 LNHDA and CDR2 SQIVND (reference sequence). The CDR3 protein is CASIRLLAEQETQYF. The CDR3 DNA reads TGTGCCAGTATCCGACTTCTAGCGGAGCAAGAGACCCAGTACTTC.

The chain couples TRBV14 to TRBJ2-3, with 10 nucleotides matching TRBD2. CDR1 is SGHDN and CDR2 is FVKESK in the germline V gene. The CDR3 is made up of 19 amino acids. V trimming: 3 bases; J trimming: 0 bases; junction bases outside the gene matches: 12. The CDR3 DNA reads as TGTGCCAGCAGCCAGGAGACTAGCGGGCCGTCAACTAGCACAGATACGCAGTATTTT. Protein: CASSQETSGPSTSTDTQYF.